One TCR beta chain is described in this entry. Antigen specificity is unknown. This clone may be a read error of a much larger clone one base away. The sample is drawn from a study of CD8 T cells in ankylosing spondylitis. Germline V lookup: CDR1 SNHLY, CDR2 FYNNEI. The CDR3 consists of 13 residues. Deletions cut 7 bases from V and 3 bases from J, with 9 bases between. Findings of the study overall: Existing reports had already noted some motif variants in reactive arthritis synovial fluid and blood. Ankylosing spondylitis blood appeared to carry a characteristic TCR beta motif of several highly homologous variants.

TCRdb processed the 5' RACE reads anew with MiXCR; each CDR3 protein has one entry. The sample has about 52,000 distinct CDR3 sequences, 6.5% to 8% seen once; the top ten hold approximately 8%. The chain carries TRBV2 and TRBJ1-4; weak D call: TRBD1 (5 bases). The TCR sequence derives from a female donor with ankylosing spondylitis or in good health (not recorded which). Material for sequencing was blood, either unsorted or a sorted T cell fraction (not recorded which). CDR3 in amino acids: CASIRQPNEKLFF. Here the CDR3 DNA reads TGTGCCAGCATAAGACAGCCTAATGAAAAACTGTTTTTT. Full variable domain (outside the CDR3, taken from reference TRBV2 and TRBJ1-4): EPEVTQTPSHQVTQMGQEVILRCVPISNHLYFYWYRQILGQKVEFLVSFYNNEISEKSEIFDDQFSVERPDGSNFTLKIRSTKLEDSAMYFCASIRQPNEKLFFGSGTQLSVL.